One T cell receptor beta chain is described in this entry. Losses at the gene ends were 5 bases for V and 2 bases for J; bases not matched to a gene: 7. This CDR3 is built from 16 residues. The source of the sample is a study of T cells of healthy individuals. Each CDR3 protein gets one entry after TCRdb re-called the 5' RACE reads with MiXCR. The sample carries about 96,000 distinct CDR3 sequences, under 20% recorded once. The clonotype was recovered from a human donor in good health. V gene TRBV12-3 or TRBV12-4 combines with J gene TRBJ2-4; 9 bases align to TRBD1. CDR3 in amino acids: CASSPTGGAPKNIQYF. In DNA, the CDR3 is TGTGCCAGCAGTCCAACAGGGGGCGCGCCCAAAAACATTCAGTACTTC.